Below, 28 T cell receptor beta chains from the same sample are listed, as sequenced in a study of identical twins. From the 5' RACE reads, TCRdb called clonotypes with MiXCR, one entry per CDR3 protein. The sample records 350,000 to 400,000 distinct CDR3 sequences, 9% being singletons. Material for sequencing was naive T cells sorted from blood. These receptors all stem from a woman between 45 and 65 years old in good health.

This clonotype has a count of ten or more. This chain links TRBV20-1 with TRBJ2-1, with 12 bases identical to TRBD2. The J segment lost 5 bases and the V segment lost 6 bases, leaving 8 bases of the junction unmatched. CDR1 and CDR2 from the germline V gene are DFQATT and SNEGSKA (reference sequence). This CDR3 has 15 amino acids. DNA of the CDR3: TGCAGTGCGAGCTCGGCTAGCGGGAGGGACAATGAGCAGTTCTTC. Protein product: CSASSASGRDNEQFF.

V usage is TRBV29-1 and J usage is TRBJ2-5; 7 bases are shared with TRBD2. V was clipped by 8 bases and J by 0 bases; unmatched bases: 3. The CDR3 extends over 12 amino acids. The germline V gene has CDR1 SQVTM and CDR2 ANQGSEA. The chain's CDR3 is CSISGNQETQYF. The CDR3 nucleotides are TGCAGCATAAGCGGGAACCAAGAGACCCAGTACTTC.

The rearrangement links TRBV11-2 to TRBJ1-5; 7 bases map to TRBD1. The trim removed 6 bases at V and 2 bases at J, leaving 7 bases unmatched. There are 15 residues in the CDR3. In germline, CDR1 is SGHAT, CDR2 FQNNGV. The CDR3 DNA follows: TGTGCCAGCAGTCCGGGACAGTTCGGCAATCAGCCCCAGCATTTT. As protein: CASSPGQFGNQPQHF.

Only a few counts were recorded for this clonotype. The chain has TRBV5-1 and TRBJ2-1, with TRBD2 matching over 12 bases. With V trimmed by 9 bases and J by 2 bases, 12 bases remained unmatched. CDR3 size: 17 residues. Germline V CDR1 and CDR2: SGHRS, YFSETQ. The DNA of the CDR3 is TGCGCCACCGCCCTAGCGGGAGGGCCTTACGCCTACAATGAGCAGTTCTTC. Its protein product is CATALAGGPYAYNEQFF.

A few counts support this clonotype. V gene TRBV5-6 combines with J gene TRBJ2-3; D call uncertain. This CDR3 region has 12 residues. Trimming took off 1 base at V and 10 bases at J, with 10 bases between the two ends. The germline CDR1 and CDR2 sequences are SGHDT and YYEEEE. The CDR3 reads CASSLPVEAQYF. The CDR3 region has the DNA TGTGCCAGCAGCTTGCCCGTTGAGGCGCAGTATTTT.

At least ten counts were recorded for this clonotype. This rearrangement joins TRBV4-1 to TRBJ2-1; 8 positions match TRBD1. V gave up 4 bases and J gave up 5 bases; unmatched junction bases: 4. This CDR3 has 14 residues. Germline-derived CDR1 and CDR2 are MGHRA and YSYEKL. The CDR3 is CASSRPGQDNEQFF. CDR3 coding DNA: TGCGCCAGCAGCCGGCCGGGACAGGACAATGAGCAGTTCTTC.

Concerning this clonotype: A much larger clone sits a single nucleotide away, making a read error possible. Since no conserved phenylalanine or tryptophan closes the CDR3, a read error is the likely cause. The genes are TRBV7-8 and TRBJ2-7; the match to TRBD1 covers 8 bases. The CDR3 covers 15 residues. J gave up 4 bases and V 4 bases, and 9 bases lay outside the gene matches. Germline CDR1 reads SGHVS; CDR2 reads FQNEAQ. The CDR3 sequence: CASSSREDRAYEQYI. CDR3 coding DNA: TGTGCCAGCAGCTCTAGAGAGGACAGGGCATACGAGCAGTACATC.

The V call is TRBV3-1, the J call TRBJ1-2; no reliable D call. There are 11 residues in the CDR3. Between the trimmed V and J ends, which lost 3 bases and 10 bases, there was a span of 9 bases. CDR1 is LGHDT and CDR2 is YNNKEL in the germline V gene (reference sequence). CDR3 region: CASSHVGNYTF. The CDR3 DNA reads as TGTGCCAGCAGCCATGTGGGGAACTACACCTTC.

This clonotype was seen a few times. V gene TRBV7-9 combines with J gene TRBJ2-1; 9 bases agree with TRBD2. The CDR3 length is 16 residues. V shed 5 bases and J 8 bases; nucleotides not matched to a gene: 13. The germline V gene encodes CDR1 SEHNR and CDR2 FQNEAQ (reference sequence). The CDR3 nucleotides read TGTGCCAGCAGCCCAAAAGTAGCGGGAGTAGAATATGAGCAGTTCTTC. Protein product: CASSPKVAGVEYEQFF. The complete variable domain, with remaining parts taken from reference TRBV7-9 and TRBJ2-1, reads DTGVSQNPRHKITKRGQNVTFRCDPISEHNRLYWYRQTLGQGPEFLTYFQNEAQLEKSRLLSDRFSAERPKGSFSTLEIQRTEQGDSAMYLCASSPKVAGVEYEQFFGPGTRLTVL.

The CDR3 nucleotides read TGTGCCAGCCAGGGTGGCACAGATACGCAGTATTTT. It yields the protein CASQGGTDTQYF. V is TRBV6-6 and J is TRBJ2-3; possibly TRBD1 for D (5 bases). The germline gives CDR1 MNHNY, CDR2 SVGAGI (reference sequence). Trimming removed 8 bases from V and 1 base from J, with 7 bases in between. This CDR3 contains 12 residues.

This clonotype was seen just once. V is TRBV29-1 and J is TRBJ2-1; unclear D gene. In germline, CDR1 is SQVTM, CDR2 ANQGSEA. The length of the CDR3 is 12 residues. V lost 4 bases and J 3 bases, leaving 7 bases between the germline ends. The CDR3 nucleotides read TGCAGCGTTGGGAACGTCTACAATGAGCAGTTCTTC. It is translated as CSVGNVYNEQFF.

CDR3 protein: CSAQDRVYEQFF. CDR3 DNA: TGCAGTGCTCAGGACAGGGTTTACGAGCAGTTCTTC. The V gene is TRBV20-1, the J gene TRBJ2-1; 8 bases are a match to TRBD1. V dropped 5 bases and J dropped 10; count of bases not matched to a gene: 7. CDR3 length: 12 residues. Germline V gene sequence: CDR1 DFQATT, CDR2 SNEGSKA (reference sequence).

V gene TRBV5-1 combines with J gene TRBJ2-5, with TRBD1 matching over 11 bases. V shed 1 base and J 4 bases; nucleotides not matched to a gene: 6. Germline-derived CDR1 and CDR2 are SGHRS and YFSETQ. This CDR3 is built from 16 residues. The CDR3 DNA follows: TGCGCCAGCAGCTTGCCCACCGGGACAGGGGGAGAGACCCAGTACTTC. Encoded protein: CASSLPTGTGGETQYF.

There are a few counts of this clonotype. This rearrangement joins TRBV10-3 to TRBJ1-1; perhaps TRBD1 as D (5 bases). The length of the CDR3 is 14 residues. Germline CDR1 and CDR2: ENHRY and SYGVKD. Trimming stripped 6 bases from V and 4 bases from J, with 15 bases between. In DNA form, the CDR3 reads TGTGCCATCAGGGGTGGGGCTGAGGTCACTGAAGCTTTCTTT. Its translation is CAIRGGAEVTEAFF.

Many counts were recorded for this clonotype. J is TRBJ1-5 and V is TRBV10-3, with 11 bases identical to TRBD1. Per the germline V gene, CDR1 is ENHRY and CDR2 is SYGVKD. This CDR3 comprises 14 residues. V was pared by 3 bases and J by 11 bases, with 6 bases of the junction left unmatched. CDR3 protein: CAISDYGTGGSQHF. The CDR3 DNA reads as TGTGCCATCAGTGATTACGGGACAGGGGGATCCCAGCATTTT.

J is TRBJ2-6 and V is TRBV11-1; tentatively, D is TRBD1 (6 bases). Germline values: CDR1 SGHAT, CDR2 FQDESV (reference sequence). Trimming cost V 5 bases and J 0 bases, with 17 bases left between them. The CDR3 sequence is 18 residues long. The CDR3 region is CASSLIQGYASGANVLTF. The CDR3 DNA reads TGTGCCAGCAGCCTGATCCAGGGGTACGCCTCTGGGGCCAACGTCCTGACTTTC.

This chain uses TRBV24-1 with TRBJ2-7; 11 nucleotides line up with TRBD1. The V gene's germline CDR1 is KGHDR and CDR2 SFDVKD. After removal of 3 bases from V and 5 bases from J, the junction contained 5 bases not matched to a gene. The CDR3 spans 15 residues. The CDR3 here is CATSDVGQGVNEQYF. For the CDR3, the DNA is TGTGCCACCAGTGATGTGGGACAGGGGGTCAACGAGCAGTACTTC.

V gene TRBV7-3 combines with J gene TRBJ2-1, with 14 bases aligning to TRBD2. This CDR3 region has 17 residues. With V trimmed by 0 bases and J by 7 bases, 5 bases remained unmatched. Germline values: CDR1 SGHTA, CDR2 FQGTGA. CDR3 coding DNA: TGTGCCAGCAGCTTAACGGGACTAGCGGGAGTTGGGAATGAGCAGTTCTTC. This sequence encodes CASSLTGLAGVGNEQFF. Filled out from reference TRBV7-3 and TRBJ2-1, the complete variable domain reads GAGVSQTPSNKVTEKGKYVELRCDPISGHTALYWYRQSLGQGPEFLIYFQGTGAADDSGLPNDRFFAVRPEGSVSTLKIQRTERGDSAVYLCASSLTGLAGVGNEQFFGPGTRLTVL.

This clonotype showed up just a few times. The rearrangement joins TRBV6-5 to TRBJ2-3, with D tentatively TRBD1 (7 bases). Looked up from germline, CDR1 is MNHEY and CDR2 is SVGAGI. The CDR3 contains 13 residues. V was cut by 5 bases and J by 5 bases, with 11 bases left in between. The CDR3 sequence: CASSRQGGDTQYF. In DNA, the CDR3 is TGTGCCAGCAGTCGACAGGGAGGAGATACGCAGTATTTT.

With respect to this clonotype: Possible read error: a much larger clone is one base away. The missing conserved phenylalanine or tryptophan at the end of this CDR3 makes a read error likely. The rearrangement links TRBV28 to TRBJ2-1; 7 bases align to TRBD1. The CDR3 runs to 11 residues. Trimming at V came to 8 bases and at J to 12 bases, leaving 7 bases not matched to a gene. CDR1 MDHEN and CDR2 SYDVKM come from the germline V gene. The CDR3 spells CASERTGWQFL. The DNA for the CDR3 is TGTGCCAGCGAAAGGACAGGTTGGCAGTTCCTC.

This clonotype was recorded at least ten times. J is TRBJ1-1 and V is TRBV6-7; D is ambiguous. TRBV6-7 is placed among ORFs of uncertain function. Between the trimmed V and J ends, which lost 0 bases and 1 base, there was a span of 18 bases. The CDR3 sequence is 18 residues long. The CDR3 DNA reads as TGTGCCAGCAGTTACTCTTCCGGGGAAACTCTCACGAACACTGAAGCTTTCTTT. Protein product: CASSYSSGETLTNTEAFF.

This clonotype appeared many times. This chain uses TRBV6-5 with TRBJ1-5; 7 positions match TRBD1. CDR3 length equals 15 residues. Trimming removed 0 bases from V and 6 bases from J; junction bases left unmatched: 5. Germline V gene lookup returns CDR1 MNHEY and CDR2 SVGAGI. CDR3 amino acids: CASSYSITGAQPQHF. The CDR3 DNA reads as TGTGCCAGCAGTTACTCGATTACAGGGGCTCAGCCCCAGCATTTT.

This clonotype came up a few times. This chain links TRBV5-4 with TRBJ2-5; TRBD1 or TRBD2 may be the D gene (5 bases each). V was shortened by 4 bases and J by 1 base, with 11 bases between the two germline ends. In germline, CDR1 is SGHNT, CDR2 YYREEE (reference sequence). This CDR3 comprises 14 residues. DNA of the CDR3: TGTGCCAGCAGCCGTCCCGGGGCCCAAGAGACCCAGTACTTC. This encodes CASSRPGAQETQYF.

This clonotype was found many times. The gene calls are TRBV10-3 and TRBJ1-5; D unresolved. Trimming pared 10 bases from V and 1 base from J, leaving 14 bases between. Germline loops: CDR1 ENHRY, CDR2 SYGVKD. This CDR3 is 14 amino acids long. CDR3 sequence: CATDRESSNQPQHF. CDR3 DNA: TGTGCCACCGACCGGGAGAGCAGCAATCAGCCCCAGCATTTT.

V gene TRBV12-3 or TRBV12-4 combines with J gene TRBJ1-2, with D possibly TRBD1 on 6 matching bases. V lost 7 bases, J lost 2 bases, and 17 bases lay in between. The CDR3 runs 15 residues. CDR3 in amino acids: CASTQTGGANYGYTF. The CDR3 coding sequence is TGTGCCAGCACCCAAACCGGGGGGGCCAACTATGGCTACACCTTC.

This clonotype has a count of ten or more. The junction does not match germline at one end; this may be a read error. The rearrangement links TRBV12-3 or TRBV12-4 to TRBJ2-7; 11 positions match TRBD2. The CDR3 length is 13 residues. CDR3 nucleotide sequence: TGTGCCAGCAGTTCCCGGACTAGCGGGCCGTCCCTTTTC. Protein sequence: CASSSRTSGPSLF.

This clonotype was counted a few times. This sequence joins TRBV9 and TRBJ2-5, with D uncertain. Germline lookup yields CDR1 SGDLS and CDR2 YYNGEE. Trimming pared 0 bases from V and 1 base from J, leaving 10 bases between. The CDR3 totals 15 residues. CDR3 coding DNA: TGTGCCAGCAGCGTAGCAGCCTTAACCCAAGAGACCCAGTACTTC. Translating gives CASSVAALTQETQYF.

This clonotype was picked up a small number of times. V is TRBV2 and J is TRBJ2-1; D is perhaps TRBD2 (6 bases). CDR1 and CDR2 (germline): SNHLY, FYNNEI. V lost 4 bases, J lost 4 bases, and 20 bases lay in between. This CDR3 has 17 residues. CDR3 amino acids: CASSVSISGLPYNEQFF. CDR3 sequence (DNA): TGTGCCAGCAGTGTAAGCATTAGCGGACTGCCTTACAATGAGCAGTTCTTC.